These 10 T cell receptor beta chains share one sample of origin, sequenced in a study of identifying expanded T cells in peripheral blood. Generated by immunoSEQ multiplex PCR, the TCRdb table keeps only in-frame clones and is missing some. The data hold approximately 100,000 clones, with about nine tenths observed a single time. Sequencing input: blood. Every receptor here comes from a person aged 18 to 69 in good health.

V gene TRBV5-1 combines with J gene TRBJ2-1, with D tentatively TRBD1 (6 bases). The germline V and J ends were trimmed by 4 bases and 0 bases, with 11 bases remaining between them. In germline, CDR1 is SGHRS, CDR2 YFSETQ. The length of the CDR3 is 15 residues. CDR3 amino acids: CASSPDRTSYNEQFF. The CDR3 nucleotides are TGCGCCAGCAGCCCGGACAGAACCTCCTACAATGAGCAGTTCTTC.

The gene calls are TRBV21-1 and TRBJ1-4. TRBV21-1 is recorded as a pseudogene. The CDR3 loop spans 20 amino acids. CDR3 nucleotides: TGTGCCAGCAGCAGCCGTGGGGGGGACGGGGAGCGGTCAACTAATGAAAAACTGTTTTTT. Its protein is CASSSRGGDGERSTNEKLFF.

The chain joins TRBV29-1 to TRBJ2-1; 11 bases agree with TRBD2. The CDR3 has 16 residues. Germline CDR1 SQVTM, CDR2 ANQGSEA. After removal of 6 bases from V and 3 bases from J, the junction contained 10 bases not matched to a gene. CDR3 sequence: CSVYPGLAANYNEQFF. The CDR3 bases are TGCAGCGTGTACCCGGGACTAGCGGCCAACTACAATGAGCAGTTCTTC.

This chain links TRBV9 with TRBJ1-1; 7 nucleotides align to TRBD1. After removal of 4 bases from V and 1 base from J, the junction contained 7 bases not matched to a gene. Germline loops: CDR1 SGDLS, CDR2 YYNGEE. The CDR3 has 15 residues. The CDR3 loop is CASSPGGGTNTEAFF. The CDR3 DNA reads as TGTGCCAGCAGCCCAGGGGGGGGGACGAACACTGAAGCTTTCTTT. Full variable domain (missing parts from reference TRBV9 and TRBJ1-1): DSGVTQTPKHLITATGQRVTLRCSPRSGDLSVYWYQQSLDQGLQFLIQYYNGEERAKGNILERFSAQQFPDLHSELNLSSLELGDSALYFCASSPGGGTNTEAFFGQGTRLTVV.

This chain joins TRBV7-8 and TRBJ1-2; 8 nucleotides align to TRBD1. V lost 3 bases to trimming and J lost 5 bases; unmatched junction nucleotides: 5. Per germline, CDR1 SGHVS and CDR2 FQNEAQ. There are 14 residues in the CDR3. The CDR3 region has the DNA TGTGCCAGCAGCTTCGGACAGGGACTTTATGGCTACACCTTC. Translated: CASSFGQGLYGYTF.

This sequence joins TRBV9 and TRBJ1-1, with 12 positions matching TRBD1. The germline V gene has CDR1 SGDLS and CDR2 YYNGEE. After removal of 4 bases from V and 1 base from J, the junction contained 11 bases not matched to a gene. The CDR3 has 18 residues. CDR3 residues: CASSPRDRGPSRNTEAFF. In DNA, the CDR3 is TGTGCCAGCAGCCCCCGGGACAGGGGGCCTTCGCGGAACACTGAAGCTTTCTTT.

The rearrangement links TRBV27 to TRBJ1-5, with D maybe TRBD1 (6 bases). The CDR3 runs 16 residues. CDR1 MNHEY and CDR2 SMNVEV come from the germline V gene (reference sequence). V was trimmed by 5 bases and J by 0 bases, leaving 14 bases between them. CDR3 amino acids: CASSPSGHYSNQPQHF. CDR3 DNA: TGTGCCAGCAGTCCCTCGGGACATTATAGCAATCAGCCCCAGCATTTT.

V is TRBV7-9 and J is TRBJ1-2; D gene unclear. Germline V CDR1 and CDR2: SEHNR, FQNEAQ (reference sequence). CDR3 length: 13 amino acids. V lost 5 bases and J 8 bases, leaving 15 bases between the germline ends. This chain's CDR3 is CASSKDPQDGYTF. The CDR3 DNA is TGTGCCAGCAGCAAGGACCCGCAGGACGGCTACACCTTC.

This sequence joins TRBV29-1 and TRBJ2-7; D might be TRBD2 (5 bases). The CDR3 spans 12 residues. Germline assignment: CDR1 SQVTM and CDR2 ANQGSEA. V was pared by 4 bases and J by 7 bases, with 14 bases between. The CDR3 bases are TGCAGCGTTGCGGGGTCCTTTTATGAGCAGTACTTC. Amino acid sequence: CSVAGSFYEQYF.

V and J are TRBV28 and TRBJ2-3; 8 bases align to TRBD2. Germline CDR1 MDHEN, CDR2 SYDVKM. The CDR3 is 14 amino acids. Trimming removed 5 bases from V and 6 bases from J; junction bases left unmatched: 7. Here the CDR3 DNA reads TGTGCCAGCAGTCGAGCGGGGGAGCGTGATACGCAGTATTTT. This codes for CASSRAGERDTQYF. Variable domain in full (rest from reference TRBV28 and TRBJ2-3): DVKVTQSSRYLVKRTGEKVFLECVQDMDHENMFWYRQDPGLGLRLIYFSYDVKMKEKGDIPEGYSVSREKKERFSLILESASTNQTSMYLCASSRAGERDTQYFGPGTRLTVL.